The next 15 T cell receptor beta chains were all read from a single sample in a study of T-cell memory formation after mild COVID-19. TCRdb called the 5' RACE reads again in MiXCR, with one record for every CDR3 protein. This table has a few hundred thousand distinct CDR3 sequences, about 23% appearing once. The sample taken for sequencing was PBMCs or a T cell subset sorted from them (not recorded which). The receptors come from an adult woman who had mild COVID-19 (a few samples of this study predate the infection). Cell type and time point are not known.

This clonotype was counted a few times. The J gene is TRBJ1-1, the V gene TRBV5-1; D remains unclear. The V gene's germline CDR1 is SGHRS and CDR2 YFSETQ. CDR3 length equals 15 residues. Trimming shortened V by 1 base and J by 1 base, and 11 bases separated the two germline ends. As DNA, the CDR3 is TGCGCCAGCAGCTTGATTCAGAGATCGAACACTGAAGCTTTCTTT. Translated, it gives CASSLIQRSNTEAFF.

This clonotype was counted between two and nine times. V gene TRBV20-1 combines with J gene TRBJ1-2; D unclear. Looked up from germline, CDR1 is DFQATT and CDR2 is SNEGSKA (reference sequence). The CDR3 contains 18 residues. Between the trimmed V and J ends, which lost 0 bases and 0 bases, there was a span of 20 bases. In nucleotides, the CDR3 is TGCAGTGCTAGAGATTCGTTCTTCGACCCGAACGCTAACTATGGCTACACCTTC. It encodes CSARDSFFDPNANYGYTF.

The table lists this clonotype with a few counts. The J gene is TRBJ1-1, the V gene TRBV3-1; maybe TRBD1 (5 bases). CDR1 LGHDT and CDR2 YNNKEL come from the germline V gene (reference sequence). CDR3 length: 13 residues. Trimming removed 7 bases from V and 1 base from J, with 10 bases in between. The CDR3 sequence: CASTHGGNTEAFF. The CDR3 nucleotides read TGTGCCAGCACCCACGGGGGGAACACTGAAGCTTTCTTT.

The chain combines TRBV12-3 or TRBV12-4 with TRBJ2-3; possible D gene TRBD2, 5 bases. Trimming shortened V by 6 bases and J by 3 bases, and 22 bases separated the two germline ends. CDR3 length equals 17 residues. CDR3 coding DNA: TGTGCCAGCAGACGTTCTGGACTCACGACGGGGACAGATACGCAGTATTTT. It translates to CASRRSGLTTGTDTQYF.

This sequence joins TRBV6-5 and TRBJ2-2, with 9 nucleotides matching TRBD1. Germline lookup yields CDR1 MNHEY and CDR2 SVGAGI. V shed 6 bases and J 6 bases; nucleotides not matched to a gene: 8. The CDR3 contains 15 residues. The CDR3 reads CASRPGQGSAGELFF. As DNA, the CDR3 is TGTGCCAGCAGACCGGGACAGGGTAGTGCCGGGGAGCTGTTTTTT.

V and J are TRBV15 and TRBJ1-5, with unresolved D. Germline values: CDR1 LNHNV, CDR2 YYDKDF (reference sequence). The CDR3 runs 13 residues. The V end was cut by 5 bases, the J end by 3 bases, with 8 bases between. The CDR3 DNA is TGTGCCACCAGCCCGAGCTACAATCAGCCCCAGCATTTT. Translated: CATSPSYNQPQHF.

This clonotype was seen a handful of times. The chain links TRBV12-3 or TRBV12-4 to TRBJ2-3; the match to TRBD2 covers 12 bases. The CDR3 is 15 amino acids. V was pared by 6 bases and J by 5 bases, with 6 bases of the junction left unmatched. The CDR3 sequence: CASSLAGGHGDTQYF. CDR3 nucleotides: TGTGCCAGCAGCCTAGCGGGAGGGCATGGAGATACGCAGTATTTT.

The V and J genes are TRBV7-9 and TRBJ2-7; a possible D gene is TRBD2 (5 bases). CDR1 and CDR2 from the germline V gene are SEHNR and FQNEAQ (reference sequence). The CDR3 consists of 16 residues. The ends were cut back, 5 bases at V and 3 bases at J, with 20 bases in the middle. The CDR3 spells CASSPISGNGYYEQYV. CDR3 nucleotides: TGTGCCAGCAGCCCCATCTCGGGGAACGGCTACTACGAGCAGTACGTC.

This clonotype has only a few counts. The V gene is TRBV6-2 or TRBV6-3, the J gene TRBJ2-2; D possibly uses TRBD1 or TRBD2 (5 bases each). This CDR3 has 14 amino acids. V shed 0 bases and J shed 7 bases, with 9 bases lying between them. The germline V gene encodes CDR1 MNHEY and CDR2 SVGEGT. CDR3 amino acids: CASSYSWGYGELFF. The CDR3 DNA reads TGTGCCAGCAGTTACTCCTGGGGGTACGGGGAGCTGTTTTTT.

There are a few counts of this clonotype. The rearrangement uses TRBV5-6 and TRBJ1-5, with TRBD1 matching over 10 bases. CDR1 and CDR2 (germline): SGHDT, YYEEEE. The CDR3 consists of 19 residues. V was pared by 0 bases and J by 1 base, with 10 bases of the junction left unmatched. The CDR3 sequence: CASSLGTGGPLSSNQPQHF. The CDR3 coding sequence is TGTGCCAGCAGCTTGGGGACAGGGGGTCCGCTTTCGAGCAATCAGCCCCAGCATTTT.

The V and J genes are TRBV7-2 and TRBJ2-3; unclear D gene. Per the germline V gene, CDR1 is SGHTA and CDR2 is FQGNSA. V dropped 1 base and J dropped 4 bases, with 3 bases sitting between them. The CDR3 consists of 12 residues. The CDR3 DNA sequence: TGTGCCAGCAGCTTAGATCCAGATACGCAGTATTTT. As protein: CASSLDPDTQYF.

The gene calls are TRBV24-1 and TRBJ2-2; D might be TRBD2 (7 bases). The V gene's germline CDR1 is KGHDR and CDR2 SFDVKD. The V and J ends lost 3 bases and 4 bases respectively, with 17 bases between them. This CDR3 region has 17 residues. The CDR3 bases are TGTGCCACCAGTGATCCTAGCGGTACAGGGTTCACCGGGGAGCTGTTTTTT. Amino acids: CATSDPSGTGFTGELFF.

This clonotype has just a few counts. The chain recombines TRBV20-1 with TRBJ2-7; tentatively, D is TRBD1 or TRBD2 (5 bases each). V was clipped by 3 bases and J by 3 bases, with 15 bases between them. The V gene's germline CDR1 is DFQATT and CDR2 SNEGSKA (reference sequence). The CDR3 has 14 amino acids. The CDR3 loop is CSASLSGPNYEQYF. CDR3 DNA: TGCAGTGCTAGTCTTTCGGGACCAAACTACGAGCAGTACTTC.

As DNA, the CDR3 is TGTGCCAGCAGCTTACCCCGGACAGGGGTGGACACCGGGGAGCTGTTTTTT. Amino acids: CASSLPRTGVDTGELFF. The chain has TRBV7-2 and TRBJ2-2; 9 bases agree with TRBD1. Germline CDR1 SGHTA, CDR2 FQGNSA. This CDR3 region has 17 residues. The trim removed 2 bases at V and 3 bases at J, leaving 7 bases unmatched.

The chain joins TRBV30 to TRBJ1-2; D may be TRBD1 (5 bases). CDR1 and CDR2 (germline): GTSNPN, SVGIG (reference sequence). V was clipped by 3 bases and J by 4 bases, with 15 bases between them. The CDR3 spans 14 residues. The CDR3 DNA reads as TGTGCCTGGAGGGACCGCGGGACTGCCTATGGCTACACCTTC. This translates into CAWRDRGTAYGYTF.